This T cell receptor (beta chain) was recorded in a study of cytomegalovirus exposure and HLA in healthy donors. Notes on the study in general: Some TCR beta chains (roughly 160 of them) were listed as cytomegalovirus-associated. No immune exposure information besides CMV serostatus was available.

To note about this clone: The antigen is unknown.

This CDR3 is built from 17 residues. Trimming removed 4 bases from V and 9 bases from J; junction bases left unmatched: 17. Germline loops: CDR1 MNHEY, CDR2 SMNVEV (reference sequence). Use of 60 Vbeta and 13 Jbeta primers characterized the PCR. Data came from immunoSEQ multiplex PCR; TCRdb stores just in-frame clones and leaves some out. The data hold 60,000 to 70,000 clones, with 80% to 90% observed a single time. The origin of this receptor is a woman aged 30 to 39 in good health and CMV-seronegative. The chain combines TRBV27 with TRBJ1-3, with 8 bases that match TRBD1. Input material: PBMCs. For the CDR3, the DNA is TGTGCCAGCAGTTCCCTGGCTGGGACAGGCACGGAGGGCACCATATATTTT. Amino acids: CASSSLAGTGTEGTIYF.